The entry below gives a single T cell receptor (beta chain) sequence along with its context. Its antigen is still unknown. This sample is part of a study of cytomegalovirus exposure and HLA in healthy donors. The study's findings and limits: When a later analysis compared HLA-associated TCR beta chains with equally common others, the HLA-associated chains turned out to be more clonally expanded and to have lower generation probabilities. Sequencing had likely introduced a cluster of highly shared sequence variants as an artifact. An analysis done earlier found most TCR beta V segments productive about 87% or about 30% of the time.

Germline CDR1 is LGHNA and CDR2 is YSLEER. The length of the CDR3 is 14 residues. J lost 3 bases, V lost 1 base, and 1 base had no gene match. PCR amplification relied on 60 Vbeta primers (plus 13 Jbeta primers). Assay used: immunoSEQ multiplex PCR; TCRdb lists only in-frame clones, some missing. This sample yields around 93,000 clones, of which nearly 80% are seen a single time; 3.3% belongs to the top ten. Sample: PBMCs. This chain connects TRBV4-3 to TRBJ2-7, with 9 bases matching TRBD1. This sequence originates from a woman between 35 and 50 years old in good health and CMV-seronegative. The CDR3 loop is CASSQVTGGYEQYF. The CDR3 nucleotides are TGCGCCAGCAGCCAAGTGACAGGGGGCTACGAGCAGTACTTC.